The 6 T cell receptor beta chains listed next were all sequenced from one sample in a study of blood T cell repertoires in COVID-19. Produced via immunoSEQ multiplex PCR; TCRdb's table is partial and in-frame only. The table includes around 160,000 clones, 84% detected once. Sequenced sample: PBMCs or T cells enriched from blood (not recorded which). All receptors derive from a woman aged 45-65 years who had been exposed to COVID-19.

This clone was seen once. The chain is built from TRBV2 and TRBJ1-6; D is possibly TRBD1 (5 bases). V lost 4 bases, J lost 5 bases, and 15 bases lay in between. This CDR3 is built from 16 residues. Per germline, CDR1 SNHLY and CDR2 FYNNEI. The CDR3 is CASSGMMQGNNSPLHF. The DNA of the CDR3 is TGTGCCAGCAGTGGAATGATGCAGGGAAATAATTCACCCCTCCACTTT.

The V and J genes are TRBV19 and TRBJ1-2; 11 bases are a match to TRBD1. The germline V gene encodes CDR1 LNHDA and CDR2 SQIVND (reference sequence). The CDR3 consists of 14 residues. The V segment lost 7 bases and the J segment 3 bases; nucleotides outside the gene matches: 4. CDR3 protein: CASNSGQGDYGYTF. DNA for the CDR3: TGTGCCAGTAACTCGGGACAGGGGGACTATGGCTACACCTTC.

V usage is TRBV5-6 and J usage is TRBJ1-5, with D uncertain. V lost 1 base and J lost 5, with 7 bases in between. The CDR3 extends over 13 amino acids. The germline CDR1 and CDR2 sequences are SGHDT and YYEEEE. The DNA for the CDR3 is TGTGCCAGCAGCTTGTCGGGTTATCAGCCCCAGCATTTT. This translates into CASSLSGYQPQHF.

The chain employs TRBV7-2 and TRBJ1-6, with D possibly TRBD1 on 5 matching bases. The CDR3 totals 12 residues. The V gene lost 4 bases and the J gene lost 13 bases, with 11 bases spanning the gap. CDR1 and CDR2 (germline): SGHTA, FQGNSA. This CDR3 reads CASSSSGGPLHF. CDR3 nucleotide sequence: TGTGCCAGCAGCTCATCCGGGGGTCCCCTCCACTTT.

This clone was seen a single time. This chain links TRBV27 with TRBJ2-7; tentative D call: TRBD2 (6 bases). V lost 5 bases and J lost 3, with 17 bases in between. Germline V gene data show CDR1 as MNHEY and CDR2 as SMNVEV (reference sequence). The CDR3 consists of 15 residues. CDR3 nucleotides: TGTGCCAGCAGTGCCCAAGCCGGGACTCACTACGAGCAGTACTTC. This sequence encodes CASSAQAGTHYEQYF.

The chain is built from TRBV20-1 and TRBJ1-6, with 8 bases aligning to TRBD1. Germline values: CDR1 DFQATT, CDR2 SNEGSKA (reference sequence). Trimming took 3 bases from V and 7 from J; bases not matched to a gene: 17. The CDR3 runs to 18 residues. The DNA for the CDR3 is TGCAGTGCTAGTGTCCTGCCCAGGGGGCGAGTATCGAATTCACCCCTCCACTTT. It translates to CSASVLPRGRVSNSPLHF.